The 28 T cell receptor beta chains below all came from one sample that was sequenced in a study of metastatic and nonmetastatic thyroid tumors. Thyroid surgery was performed in patients who had received no treatment beforehand. From the PCR reads, TCRdb re-called clones with MiXCR. The sample includes 30,000 to 40,000 clones, about a fifth of them seen just once. The sample comprised tumor tissue. These receptors all stem from a male donor with papillary thyroid cancer or a benign thyroid nodule (not recorded which). Some clones in this sample may be carry-over from other donors' samples.

This clone was seen a handful of times. V and J are TRBV6-2 or TRBV6-3 and TRBJ2-5; 7 bases fit TRBD2. V gave up 0 bases and J gave up 4 bases; unmatched junction bases: 5. CDR1 MNHEY and CDR2 SVGEGT come from the germline V gene. The CDR3 extends over 15 amino acids. The CDR3 nucleotides are TGTGCCAGCAGTTACTCGACTAGCTGGGGAGAGACCCAGTACTTC. This codes for CASSYSTSWGETQYF.

The chain uses TRBV5-1 and TRBJ1-1, with 12 bases identical to TRBD1. In germline, CDR1 is SGHRS, CDR2 YFSETQ. The CDR3 loop spans 15 amino acids. V shed 4 bases and J 5 bases; nucleotides not matched to a gene: 6. The CDR3 here is CASSPGQGAGTEAFF. CDR3 DNA sequence: TGCGCCAGCAGCCCGGGACAGGGGGCGGGGACTGAAGCTTTCTTT.

This clone was seen ten or more times. The rearrangement joins TRBV2 to TRBJ1-2; 10 bases agree with TRBD1. CDR1 is SNHLY and CDR2 is FYNNEI in the germline V gene. CDR3 length: 15 residues. V gave up 3 bases and J gave up 5 bases; unmatched junction bases: 6. CDR3 sequence: CASSDRQGASYGYTF. The CDR3 region has the DNA TGTGCCAGCAGTGATAGACAGGGGGCGAGTTATGGCTACACCTTC.

In its sample, this clone was seen many times. The junction departs from germline at one end; a sequencing error may be responsible. The chain is built from TRBV19 and TRBJ1-4, with D unclear. The CDR3 is 14 amino acids. The V gene's germline CDR1 is LNHDA and CDR2 SQIVND (reference sequence). The DNA for the CDR3 is TGTGCCAGCAGTACGCGGGGAACTAATGAAAAACTGTTTTTT. This translates into CASSTRGTNEKLFF.

This clone was detected many times. It may be a read error: a sequence one base away is much more abundant. This chain connects TRBV6-1 to TRBJ2-1, with D uncertain. V was shortened by 2 bases and J by 15 bases, with 11 bases between the two germline ends. This CDR3 has 11 residues. Looked up from germline, CDR1 is MNHNS and CDR2 is SASEGT. The CDR3 loop is CASSERTHVFF. The CDR3 DNA reads TGTGCCAGCAGTGAAAGGACGCATGTGTTCTTC.

This clone was observed a single time. The rearrangement links TRBV20-1 to TRBJ2-7, with D possibly TRBD1 on 5 matching bases. The CDR3 runs 13 residues. V was shortened by 3 bases and J by 1 base, with 10 bases between the two germline ends. From germline, CDR1 is DFQATT and CDR2 SNEGSKA (reference sequence). The CDR3 nucleotides are TGCAGTGCTAGCCCAGGGCTATCCTACGAGCAGTACTTC. This gives the protein CSASPGLSYEQYF.

This clone was seen repeatedly, ten times or more. The chain is built from TRBV7-9 and TRBJ2-1; D ambiguous. Germline V CDR1 and CDR2: SEHNR, FQNEAQ (reference sequence). Trimming pared 5 bases from V and 5 bases from J, leaving 16 bases between. The CDR3 sequence is 15 residues long. CDR3 coding DNA: TGTGCCAGCAGCGGAAGTCTCCAAAACAACAATGAGCAGTTCTTC. This translates into CASSGSLQNNNEQFF.

Within the sample, this clone is medium-sized. This chain joins TRBV12-3 or TRBV12-4 and TRBJ1-1, with D maybe TRBD1 (5 bases). V gave up 0 bases and J gave up 1 base, with 12 bases separating them. The CDR3 is 16 amino acids. The CDR3 DNA reads as TGTGCCAGCAGTTTAGCGCTCTGGGGGGAGAACACTGAAGCTTTCTTT. It is translated as CASSLALWGENTEAFF.

This clone was detected many times. The DNA for the CDR3 is TGTGCCAGTAGTATTAGCAGGGCCCTGAATCAGCCCCAGCATTTT. Its protein product is CASSISRALNQPQHF. The J gene is TRBJ1-5, the V gene TRBV19; D possibly corresponds to TRBD1 (5 bases). CDR3 size: 15 residues. Germline V gene sequence: CDR1 LNHDA, CDR2 SQIVND (reference sequence). V lost 3 bases and J 4 bases, leaving 13 bases between the germline ends.

This clone was counted ten times or more. The chain has TRBV29-1 and TRBJ2-5; D unresolved. This CDR3 is 11 amino acids long. Germline V gene data show CDR1 as SQVTM and CDR2 as ANQGSEA. Trimming left V 4 bases short and J 0 bases short, with 3 bases between. The CDR3 protein is CSVGYQETQYF. CDR3 nucleotide sequence: TGCAGCGTTGGGTACCAAGAGACCCAGTACTTC.

This clone was counted at least ten times. CDR3 sequence reads: CSARQGRGTEAFF. The CDR3 DNA sequence: TGCAGTGCGAGACAGGGCCGTGGCACTGAAGCTTTCTTT. V is TRBV20-1 and J is TRBJ1-1, with 7 bases identical to TRBD1. The CDR3 has 13 amino acids. CDR1 and CDR2 (germline): DFQATT, SNEGSKA (reference sequence). The junction had 8 bases not matched to a gene; V was cut back by 6 bases and J by 4 bases.

This rearrangement joins TRBV18 to TRBJ2-7; a possible D gene is TRBD1 (7 bases). The V gene lost 2 bases and the J gene lost 7 bases, with 12 bases spanning the gap. This CDR3 contains 13 residues. Germline lookup yields CDR1 KGHSH and CDR2 LQKENI. The CDR3 nucleotides are TGTGCCAGCTCACCATCGCGGGACAGAGAGCAGTACTTC. Its translation is CASSPSRDREQYF.

The chain uses TRBV5-1 and TRBJ2-3; D not resolved. Trimming shortened V by 6 bases and J by 0 bases, and 11 bases separated the two germline ends. The CDR3 is made up of 14 amino acids. Looked up from germline, CDR1 is SGHRS and CDR2 is YFSETQ. In DNA form, the CDR3 reads TGCGCCAGCAAGAGGCGTTCTAGCACAGATACGCAGTATTTT. Amino acids: CASKRRSSTDTQYF.

In its sample, this clone was seen many times. The rearrangement joins TRBV28 to TRBJ1-2; D is possibly TRBD1 (6 bases). This CDR3 is 14 amino acids long. V lost 7 bases and J lost 8, with 20 bases in between. Looked up from germline, CDR1 is MDHEN and CDR2 is SYDVKM. Written as DNA, the CDR3 is TGTGCCAGCATTCGACAACAGGGTACTTCCGGCTACACCTTC. This sequence encodes CASIRQQGTSGYTF.

A few counts support this clone. V and J are TRBV12-3 or TRBV12-4 and TRBJ1-1, with D unclear. The germline V and J ends were trimmed by 4 bases and 7 bases, with 13 bases remaining between them. There are 13 residues in the CDR3. CDR3 in amino acids: CASSSPSFDEAFF. The CDR3 nucleotides are TGTGCCAGCAGTTCCCCCTCCTTCGATGAAGCTTTCTTT.

In this sample, this clone turned up a few times. In DNA, the CDR3 is TGTGCCAGCAGTTTTTTGGCTAACTATGGCTACACCTTC. Its translation: CASSFLANYGYTF. The chain employs TRBV28 and TRBJ1-2; D is ambiguous. Germline CDR1 and CDR2: MDHEN and SYDVKM. Trimming removed 3 bases from V and 0 bases from J, with 5 bases in between. The CDR3 has 13 residues.

This clone was observed a single time. CDR3 residues: CSARRGETQYF. In DNA, the CDR3 is TGCAGTGCTAGGAGGGGGGAGACCCAGTACTTC. The chain combines TRBV20-1 with TRBJ2-5; D is possibly TRBD1 (6 bases). The CDR3 is 11 residues long. The V and J ends lost 3 bases and 5 bases respectively, with 7 bases between them. Germline CDR1 DFQATT, CDR2 SNEGSKA (reference sequence).

This clone has a count of ten or more. The rearrangement joins TRBV4-1 to TRBJ1-5, with TRBD1 as a possible D gene (6 bases). This CDR3 spans 13 amino acids. V shed 3 bases and J shed 7 bases, with 10 bases lying between them. Germline CDR1 is MGHRA and CDR2 is YSYEKL. CDR3 loop: CASSHSQGQPQHF. The CDR3, as DNA: TGCGCCAGCAGCCACTCACAGGGCCAGCCCCAGCATTTT.

This clone was seen a few times. Possible read error: a much larger clone is one base away. The CDR3 DNA follows: TGTGCCAGCAGTTTGTTAGTGGGGGGCTTTGGGGGGCAGTACTTC. Its translation: CASSLLVGGFGGQYF. The V and J genes are TRBV27 and TRBJ2-7; D is possibly TRBD1 or TRBD2 (6 bases each). The CDR3 is 15 residues long. Germline lookup yields CDR1 MNHEY and CDR2 SMNVEV (reference sequence). V was cut by 3 bases and J by 9 bases, with 21 bases left in between.

This clone has a count of ten or more. The J gene is TRBJ1-4, the V gene TRBV4-3; 7 positions agree with TRBD1. V lost 4 bases to trimming and J lost 10 bases; unmatched junction nucleotides: 9. Germline loops: CDR1 LGHNA, CDR2 YSLEER. This CDR3 is 14 amino acids long. CDR3 loop: CASSRDSSSGKLFF. DNA for the CDR3: TGCGCCAGCAGCCGGGACAGTTCCTCCGGAAAACTGTTTTTT.

Turning to this clone: The CDR3 end shows no conserved phenylalanine or tryptophan, and so a read error is likely. This rearrangement joins TRBV29-1 to TRBJ2-7, with D possibly being TRBD1 or TRBD2 (6 bases each). Trimming pared 1 base from V and 9 bases from J, leaving 28 bases between. The germline CDR1 and CDR2 sequences are SQVTM and ANQGSEA. The CDR3 sequence is 17 residues long. CDR3 residues: CSVEVRGERDVLVGQYS. The DNA for the CDR3 is TGCAGCGTTGAAGTGAGGGGGGAGCGTGACGTACTCGTAGGGCAGTACTCC.

The chain couples TRBV7-8 to TRBJ2-1, with 9 positions matching TRBD1. Germline V CDR1 and CDR2: SGHVS, FQNEAQ. V trimming: 3 bases; J trimming: 5 bases; junction bases outside the gene matches: 11. The CDR3 contains 17 residues. Here the CDR3 reads CASSLGFIGQGNNEQFF. The CDR3, as DNA: TGTGCCAGCAGCTTGGGTTTTATTGGACAGGGGAACAATGAGCAGTTCTTC.

By share of the sample, this clone is medium-sized (0.01 to 0.1%). The rearrangement links TRBV6-6 to TRBJ2-6; a possible D gene is TRBD1 (6 bases). V was clipped by 5 bases and J by 0 bases, with 20 bases between them. This CDR3 is built from 19 residues. Germline V gene data show CDR1 as MNHNY and CDR2 as SVGAGI (reference sequence). CDR3 bases: TGTGCCAGCAGTCCGTATCCTTCAGGGGAGATCTCTGGGGCCAACGTCCTGACTTTC. Translation: CASSPYPSGEISGANVLTF.

A remark on this clone: A single base separates this from a much larger clone, so it may be a read error. This sample also contains other DNA sequences that code for the same CDR3. V and J are TRBV4-2 and TRBJ2-1; D is undetermined. The CDR3 covers 12 residues. Germline-derived CDR1 and CDR2 are LGHNA and YNFKEQ. The CDR3: CASSQVGNEQFF. In nucleotides, the CDR3 is TGTGCTAGCAGCCAAGTCGGCAATGAGCAGTTCTTC.

This clone showed up many times. V gene TRBV19 combines with J gene TRBJ2-2; TRBD2 might be the D (6 bases). With 8 bases removed from V and 6 bases from J, the gap between germline ends came to 13 bases. Germline CDR1 reads LNHDA; CDR2 reads SQIVND (reference sequence). The CDR3 spans 13 residues. For the CDR3, the DNA is TGTGCCAGTCGGGACTTACCTCCCGGGGAGCTGTTTTTT. Translating it yields CASRDLPPGELFF. Filled out from reference TRBV19 and TRBJ2-2, the complete variable domain reads DGGITQSPKYLFRKEGQNVTLSCEQNLNHDAMYWYRQDPGQGLRLIYYSQIVNDFQKGDIAEGYSVSREKKESFPLTVTSAQKNPTAFYLCASRDLPPGELFFGEGSRLTVL.

This clone showed up many times. This could be a read error, since a much larger clone is one nucleotide away. The chain has TRBV13 and TRBJ2-3; 8 nucleotides line up with TRBD1. Germline V lookup: CDR1 PRHDT, CDR2 FYEKMQ (reference sequence). With V trimmed by 3 bases and J by 7 bases, 9 bases remained unmatched. The CDR3 runs 15 residues. CDR3 bases: TGTGCCAGCAGCTTCGGACAGGGAGGTACATATACGCAGTATTTT. This sequence encodes CASSFGQGGTYTQYF.

In its sample, this clone was seen many times. The CDR3 DNA reads TGTGCCAGCAGCTCCTCTAGGGGGGGCGGTGAGACCCAGTACTTC. It codes for CASSSSRGGGETQYF. The J gene is TRBJ2-5, the V gene TRBV7-9; D possibly corresponds to TRBD2 (7 bases). The CDR3 is 15 amino acids. The V and J ends lost 4 bases and 5 bases respectively, with 17 bases between them. Germline CDR1 and CDR2: SEHNR and FQNEAQ (reference sequence).

This clone was found a few times. The chain is built from TRBV6-1 and TRBJ1-4, with 9 bases identical to TRBD1. Germline lookup yields CDR1 MNHNS and CDR2 SASEGT. The CDR3 runs to 16 residues. The J segment lost 8 bases and the V segment lost 5 bases, leaving 12 bases of the junction unmatched. CDR3 bases: TGTGCCAGCAGTCCCGGGACAGGGCGTTCCGGGGAAAAACTGTTTTTT. Its protein product is CASSPGTGRSGEKLFF.